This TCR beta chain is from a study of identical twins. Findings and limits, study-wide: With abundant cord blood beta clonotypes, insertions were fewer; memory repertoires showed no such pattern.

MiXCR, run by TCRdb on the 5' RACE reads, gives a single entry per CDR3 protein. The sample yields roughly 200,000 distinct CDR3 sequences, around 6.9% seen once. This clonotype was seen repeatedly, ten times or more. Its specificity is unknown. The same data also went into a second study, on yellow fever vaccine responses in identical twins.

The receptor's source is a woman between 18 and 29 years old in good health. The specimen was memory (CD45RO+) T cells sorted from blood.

The CDR3 DNA reads TGTGCCAGCAGTTTCCTATATGGCCAGGAGACCCAGTACTTC. Amino acid sequence: CASSFLYGQETQYF. The rearrangement links TRBV28 to TRBJ2-5, with D unresolved. Trimming removed 3 bases at V and 5 bases at J, with 13 bases between. In germline, CDR1 is MDHEN, CDR2 SYDVKM. The CDR3 extends over 14 amino acids.